This TCR beta chain was profiled in a study of blood T cell repertoires in COVID-19. In the study overall: Acute-phase and convalescent COVID-19 samples originated in the United States, Italy and Spain. Nucleic acid was either cDNA or gDNA, and it came from T cells, B-cell-depleted T cells, or PBMCs.

V shed 7 bases and J shed 2 bases, with 15 bases lying between them. CDR3 size: 15 residues. Germline V gene lookup returns CDR1 MDHEN and CDR2 SYDVKM. Per the original data handling: Reference gene primer amplification in the assay estimated nucleated cell counts. The repertoire was sequenced with immunoSEQ multiplex PCR; TCRdb's copy has only in-frame clones and lacks some. That table gives V, J and clone size, and the DNA gave D and trimming. The sample contains 100,000 or so clones, around 80% of which appear only once. This clone was recorded only once. The rearrangement uses TRBV28 and TRBJ1-3; D is perhaps TRBD1 (5 bases). Material for sequencing was peripheral blood. The sequence was collected from a man aged 65 to 85 with active or convalescent COVID-19. This CDR3 reads CASKGRIWAGNTIYF. In DNA, the CDR3 is TGTGCCAGCAAGGGGCGTATATGGGCTGGAAACACCATATATTTT.